This record looks at one T cell receptor beta chain sequence and its context. These data originate in a study of OX40 agonist ivuxolimab in advanced cancers. Sequencing was performed with immunoSEQ multiplex PCR; in TCRdb, only in-frame clones are kept and a portion is missing. The profile shows roughly 86,000 clones, 65% to 90% of them singletons. The source of this sequence is an adult with an advanced solid tumor such as melanoma, head and neck, liver or kidney cancer. This specimen was CD4+ or CD8+ T cells sorted from blood, taken in a trial of the OX40 agonist ivuxolimab.

This CDR3 reads CASSSSRAVGSEQFF. Written as DNA, the CDR3 is TGTGCCAGCAGCTCGTCTCGGGCGGTAGGGAGTGAGCAGTTCTTC. The chain has TRBV7-3 and TRBJ2-1; the D gene is possibly TRBD2 (5 bases). This CDR3 has 15 amino acids. Trimming removed 4 bases at V and 9 bases at J, with 19 bases between. CDR1 and CDR2 (germline): SGHTA, FQGTGA.